This T cell receptor (beta chain) was observed in a study of identical twins. Study-level results: Carriage of fewer insertions was seen in abundant cord blood beta clonotypes, whereas memory repertoires showed none. Out-of-frame TCR alpha sharing in monozygotic twins exceeded recombination model predictions.

This clonotype came up a few times. Its antigen is not identified. One entry per CDR3 protein, called by TCRdb with MiXCR from the 5' RACE reads. The profile shows hundreds of thousands of distinct CDR3 sequences, roughly a tenth of them singletons. Trimming pared 7 bases from V and 1 base from J, leaving 15 bases between. Germline-derived CDR1 and CDR2 are SQVTM and ANQGSEA. The CDR3 is 14 amino acids. Sequencing used memory (CD45RO+) T cells sorted from blood. The clonotype was recovered from a woman aged 18-30 years in good health. The chain is built from TRBV29-1 and TRBJ2-3; possible D gene TRBD2, 6 bases. As DNA, the CDR3 is TGCAGCGCTTGTGTGCGGGACTGCACAGATACGCAGTATTTT. This gives the protein CSACVRDCTDTQYF.